The entry that follows covers one T cell receptor beta chain sequence. What it binds is unknown. This sample stems from a study of OX40 agonist ivuxolimab in advanced cancers. Here immunoSEQ multiplex PCR was the method, and the copy in TCRdb shows in-frame clones only, minus some. Among under 35,000 clones listed, less than 90% were seen once. The study's findings and limits: At 0.1 to 3.0 mg/kg, CD4+ and CD8+ blood T cells expanded clonally by week 6. Expanded clones tended on average to be more numerous among CD8+ T cells than CD4+.

V gave up 2 bases and J gave up 0 bases, with 5 bases separating them. The CDR3 has 14 amino acids. Germline lookup yields CDR1 SGHRS and CDR2 YFSETQ. The source of this sequence is an adult with an advanced solid tumor such as melanoma, head and neck, liver or kidney cancer. The sequences come from CD4+ or CD8+ T cells sorted from blood, collected in a trial of the OX40 agonist ivuxolimab. The chain uses TRBV5-1 and TRBJ2-2; D gene uncertain. The CDR3 spells CASSLRPNTGELFF. The CDR3 DNA follows: TGCGCCAGCAGCTTAAGACCGAACACCGGGGAGCTGTTTTTT.